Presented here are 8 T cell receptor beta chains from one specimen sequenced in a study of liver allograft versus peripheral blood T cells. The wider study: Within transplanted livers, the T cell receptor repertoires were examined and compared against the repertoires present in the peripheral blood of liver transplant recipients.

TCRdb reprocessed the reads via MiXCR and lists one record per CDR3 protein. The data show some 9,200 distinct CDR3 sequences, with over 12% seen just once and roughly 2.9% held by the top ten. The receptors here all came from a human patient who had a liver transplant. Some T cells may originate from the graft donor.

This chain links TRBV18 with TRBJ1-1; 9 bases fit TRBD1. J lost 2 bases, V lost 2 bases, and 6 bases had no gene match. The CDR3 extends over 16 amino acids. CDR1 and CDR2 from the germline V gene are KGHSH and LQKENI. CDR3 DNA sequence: TGTGCCAGCTCACCAATTCGGGACAGGGCCAACACTGAAGCTTTCTTT. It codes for CASSPIRDRANTEAFF.

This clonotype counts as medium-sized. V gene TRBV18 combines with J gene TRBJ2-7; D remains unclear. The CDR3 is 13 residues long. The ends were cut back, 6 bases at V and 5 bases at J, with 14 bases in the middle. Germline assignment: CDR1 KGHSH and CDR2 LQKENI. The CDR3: CASSLRVSDEQYF. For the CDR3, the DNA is TGTGCCAGCTCCCTCCGGGTCTCGGACGAGCAGTACTTC.

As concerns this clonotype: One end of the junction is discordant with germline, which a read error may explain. The CDR3 nucleotides read TGCGCCATCAGTTCCAGACTAGCGGGAGGGATCGGTAGTACAGATACGCAGTATTTT. This gives the protein CAISSRLAGGIGSTDTQYF. The V gene is TRBV10-1, the J gene TRBJ2-3, with 14 bases matching TRBD2. Germline loops: CDR1 WNHNN, CDR2 SYGVQD (reference sequence). This CDR3 has 19 residues.

The CDR3 nucleotides are TGCAGTGCTAGATTGGAGACCCAGTACTTC. Encoded protein: CSARLETQYF. The chain recombines TRBV20-1 with TRBJ2-5; the D is unclear. Trimming removed 2 bases from V and 5 bases from J, with 3 bases in between. Germline CDR1 and CDR2: DFQATT and SNEGSKA (reference sequence). This CDR3 is built from 10 residues.

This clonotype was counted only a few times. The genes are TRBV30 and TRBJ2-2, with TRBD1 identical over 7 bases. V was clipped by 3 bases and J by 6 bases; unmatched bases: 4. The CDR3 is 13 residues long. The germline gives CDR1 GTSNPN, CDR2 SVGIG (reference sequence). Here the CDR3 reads CAWSDRVPGELFF. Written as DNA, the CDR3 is TGTGCCTGGAGCGACAGGGTCCCCGGGGAGCTGTTTTTT.

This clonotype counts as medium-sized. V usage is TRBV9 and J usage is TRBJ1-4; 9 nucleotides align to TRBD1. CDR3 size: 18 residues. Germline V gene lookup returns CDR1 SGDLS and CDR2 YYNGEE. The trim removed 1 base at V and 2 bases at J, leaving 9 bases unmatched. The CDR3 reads CASSVTPGTGWTNEKLFF. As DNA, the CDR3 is TGTGCCAGCAGCGTAACTCCCGGGACAGGGTGGACTAATGAAAAACTGTTTTTT. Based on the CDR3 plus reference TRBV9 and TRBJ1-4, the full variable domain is DSGVTQTPKHLITATGQRVTLRCSPRSGDLSVYWYQQSLDQGLQFLIQYYNGEERAKGNILERFSAQQFPDLHSELNLSSLELGDSALYFCASSVTPGTGWTNEKLFFGSGTQLSVL.

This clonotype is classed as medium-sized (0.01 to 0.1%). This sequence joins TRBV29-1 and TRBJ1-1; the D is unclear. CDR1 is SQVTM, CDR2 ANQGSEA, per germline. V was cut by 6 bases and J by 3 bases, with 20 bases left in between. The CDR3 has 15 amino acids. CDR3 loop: CSVKGGSEKDTEAFF. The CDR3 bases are TGCAGCGTCAAAGGCGGCTCAGAGAAGGACACTGAAGCTTTCTTT.

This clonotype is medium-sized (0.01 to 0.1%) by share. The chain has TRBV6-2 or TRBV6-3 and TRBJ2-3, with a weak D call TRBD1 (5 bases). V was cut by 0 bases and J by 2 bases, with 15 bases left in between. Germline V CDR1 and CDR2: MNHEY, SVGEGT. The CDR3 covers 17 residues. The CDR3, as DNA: TGTGCCAGCAGTTACTCGACGACAGCTAAATACACAGATACGCAGTATTTT. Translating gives CASSYSTTAKYTDTQYF.